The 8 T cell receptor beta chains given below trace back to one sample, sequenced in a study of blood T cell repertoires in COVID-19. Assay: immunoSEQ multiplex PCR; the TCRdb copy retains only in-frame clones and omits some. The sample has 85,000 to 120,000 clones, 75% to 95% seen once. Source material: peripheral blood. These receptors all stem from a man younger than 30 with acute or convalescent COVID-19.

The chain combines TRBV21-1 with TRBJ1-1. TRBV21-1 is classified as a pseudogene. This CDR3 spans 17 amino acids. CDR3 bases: TGTGCCAGCAGCACCTGGGTTATGAGGGAGCTTGACACTGAAGCTTTCTTT. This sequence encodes CASSTWVMRELDTEAFF.

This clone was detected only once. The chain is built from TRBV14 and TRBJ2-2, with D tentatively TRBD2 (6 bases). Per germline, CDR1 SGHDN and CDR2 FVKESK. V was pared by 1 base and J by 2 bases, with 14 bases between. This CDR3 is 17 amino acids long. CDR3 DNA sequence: TGTGCCAGCAGCCAAGCTTGGGGGGTAGGCAACACCGGGGAGCTGTTTTTT. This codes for CASSQAWGVGNTGELFF.

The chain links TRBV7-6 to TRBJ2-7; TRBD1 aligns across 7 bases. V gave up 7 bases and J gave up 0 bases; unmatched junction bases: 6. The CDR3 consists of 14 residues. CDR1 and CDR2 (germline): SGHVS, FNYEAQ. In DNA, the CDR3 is TGTGCCAGCACAATAGGGGGCAGCTCCTACGAGCAGTACTTC. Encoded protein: CASTIGGSSYEQYF.

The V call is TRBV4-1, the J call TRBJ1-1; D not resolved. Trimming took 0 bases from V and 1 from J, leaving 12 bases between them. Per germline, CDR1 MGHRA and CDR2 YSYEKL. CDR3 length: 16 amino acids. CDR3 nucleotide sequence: TGCGCCAGCAGCCAAGATGGAACAGCTCGGAACACTGAAGCTTTCTTT. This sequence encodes CASSQDGTARNTEAFF.

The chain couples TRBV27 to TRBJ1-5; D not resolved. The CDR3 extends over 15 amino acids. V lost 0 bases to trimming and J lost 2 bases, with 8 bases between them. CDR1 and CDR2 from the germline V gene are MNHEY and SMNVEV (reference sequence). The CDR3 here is CASSLSTGGNQPQHF. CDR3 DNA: TGTGCCAGCAGTTTATCTACGGGTGGCAATCAGCCCCAGCATTTT.

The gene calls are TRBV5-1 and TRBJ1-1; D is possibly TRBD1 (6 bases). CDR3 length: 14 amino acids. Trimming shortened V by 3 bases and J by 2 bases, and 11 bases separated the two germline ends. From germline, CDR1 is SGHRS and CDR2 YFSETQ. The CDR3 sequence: CASSSLGGNTEAFF. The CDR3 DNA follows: TGCGCCAGCAGCTCTTTAGGGGGTAACACTGAAGCTTTCTTT.

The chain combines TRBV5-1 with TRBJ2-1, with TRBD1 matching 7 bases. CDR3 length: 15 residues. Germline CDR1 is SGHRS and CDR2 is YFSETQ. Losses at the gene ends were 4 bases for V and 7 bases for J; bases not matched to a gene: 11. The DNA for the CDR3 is TGCGCCAGCAGCATTACCGGGACAGAGCCTAATGAGCAGTTCTTC. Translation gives CASSITGTEPNEQFF.

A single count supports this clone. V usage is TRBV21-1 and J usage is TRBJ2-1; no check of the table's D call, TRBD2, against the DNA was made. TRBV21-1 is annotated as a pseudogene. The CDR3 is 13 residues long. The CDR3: CATPGRAGNEQFF. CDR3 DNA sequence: TGTGCCACTCCCGGGAGGGCAGGGAATGAGCAGTTCTTC.